Below, one T cell receptor beta chain is given with its context. Antigen: not known. This specimen belongs to a study of T cells expressing NK-cell markers. Study-wide context: CD3+CD56+NKG2C+, CD3+CD56+NKG2C- and CD3+CD56-NKG2C+ T cells, once sorted, supplied the TCR beta repertoires.

General study results and limits: NKG2C+ dominant clonotypes from 5 to 7 donors made up about 1.0-7.5% of CD8+ T cells. Among a few donors, these clonotypes also ranked first in the CD3+CD56-NKG2C+ fraction.

UMI-tagged 5'RACE template switching yielded the TCR beta cDNA. TCRdb re-called the 5' RACE reads, yielding one record per CDR3 amino acid sequence without DNA. The ten top clones account for almost 1.5%, within a sample of some 460,000 distinct CDR3 sequences. The sequence was obtained from a woman between 45 and 65 years old in good health. Sequencing was done on a sample of blood T cells: a sorted CD56 or NKG2C T cell subset, CD4+ or CD8+ T cells, or bulk PBMC T cells (not recorded which).

The CDR3 spells CASSLAGFASNQPQHF. The chain recombines TRBV12-3 or TRBV12-4 with TRBJ1-5. This CDR3 contains 16 residues.